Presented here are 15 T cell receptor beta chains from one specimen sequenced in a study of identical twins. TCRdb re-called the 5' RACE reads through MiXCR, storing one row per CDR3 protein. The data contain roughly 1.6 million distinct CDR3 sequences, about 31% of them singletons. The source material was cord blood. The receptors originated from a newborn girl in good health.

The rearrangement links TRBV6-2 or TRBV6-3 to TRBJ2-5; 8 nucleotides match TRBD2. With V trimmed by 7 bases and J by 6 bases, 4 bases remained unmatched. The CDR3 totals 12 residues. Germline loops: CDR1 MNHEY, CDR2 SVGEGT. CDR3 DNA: TGTGCCAGCAAAGCGGGGGAGAAGACCCAGTACTTC. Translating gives CASKAGEKTQYF.

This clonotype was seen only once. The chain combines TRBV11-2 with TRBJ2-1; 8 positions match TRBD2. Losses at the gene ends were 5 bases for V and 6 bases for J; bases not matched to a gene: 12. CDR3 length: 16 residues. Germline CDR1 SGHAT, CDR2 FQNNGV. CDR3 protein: CASSRAGVGGVNEQFF. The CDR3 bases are TGTGCCAGCAGCCGAGCGGGAGTTGGAGGGGTCAATGAGCAGTTCTTC.

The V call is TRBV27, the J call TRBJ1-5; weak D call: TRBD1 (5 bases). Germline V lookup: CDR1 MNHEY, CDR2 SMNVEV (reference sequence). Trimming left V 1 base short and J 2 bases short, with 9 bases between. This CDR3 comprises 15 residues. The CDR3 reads CASSLWGGGNQPQHF. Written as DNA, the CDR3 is TGTGCCAGCAGTTTATGGGGGGGTGGCAATCAGCCCCAGCATTTT.

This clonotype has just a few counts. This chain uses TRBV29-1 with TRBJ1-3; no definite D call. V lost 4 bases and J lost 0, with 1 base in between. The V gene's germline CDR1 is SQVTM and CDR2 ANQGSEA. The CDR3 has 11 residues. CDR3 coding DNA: TGCAGCGTTGGCTCTGGAAACACCATATATTTT. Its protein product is CSVGSGNTIYF.

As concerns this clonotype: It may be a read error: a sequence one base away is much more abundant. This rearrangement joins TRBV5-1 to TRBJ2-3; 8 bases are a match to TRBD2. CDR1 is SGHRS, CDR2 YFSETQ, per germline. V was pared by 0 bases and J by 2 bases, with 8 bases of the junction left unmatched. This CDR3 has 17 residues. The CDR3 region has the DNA TGCGCCAGCAGCTTGGGTTCGGCTAGCGGGTTCACAGATACGCAGTATTTT. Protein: CASSLGSASGFTDTQYF.

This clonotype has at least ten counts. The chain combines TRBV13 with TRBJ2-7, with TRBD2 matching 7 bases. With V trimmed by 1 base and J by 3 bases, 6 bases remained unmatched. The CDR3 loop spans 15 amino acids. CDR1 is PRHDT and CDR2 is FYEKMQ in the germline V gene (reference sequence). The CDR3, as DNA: TGTGCCAGCAGCTTAGATCCCGGGACTAACTACGAGCAGTACTTC. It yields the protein CASSLDPGTNYEQYF. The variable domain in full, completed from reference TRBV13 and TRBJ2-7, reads AAGVIQSPRHLIKEKRETATLKCYPIPRHDTVYWYQQGPGQDPQFLISFYEKMQSDKGSIPDRFSAQQFSDYHSELNMSSLELGDSALYFCASSLDPGTNYEQYFGPGTRLTVT.

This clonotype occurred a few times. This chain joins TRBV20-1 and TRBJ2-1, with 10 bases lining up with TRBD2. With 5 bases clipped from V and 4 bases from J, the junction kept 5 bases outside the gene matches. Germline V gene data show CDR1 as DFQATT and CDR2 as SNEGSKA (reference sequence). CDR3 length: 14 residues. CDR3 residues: CSAAGTSVYNEQFF. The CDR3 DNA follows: TGCAGTGCTGCAGGGACTAGCGTATACAATGAGCAGTTCTTC.

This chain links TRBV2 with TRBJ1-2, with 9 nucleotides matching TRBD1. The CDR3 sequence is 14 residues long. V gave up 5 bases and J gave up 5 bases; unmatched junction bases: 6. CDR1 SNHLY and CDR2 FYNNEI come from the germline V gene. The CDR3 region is CASSNGQGRYGYTF. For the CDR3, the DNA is TGTGCCAGCAGTAACGGACAGGGGCGATATGGCTACACCTTC.

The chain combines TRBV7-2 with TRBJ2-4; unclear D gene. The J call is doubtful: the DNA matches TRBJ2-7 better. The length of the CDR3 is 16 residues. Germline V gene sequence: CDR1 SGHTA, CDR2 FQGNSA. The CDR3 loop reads CASSLAGTTTTYEQYF. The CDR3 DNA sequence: TGTGCCAGCAGCTTAGCCGGAACAACCACCACCTACGAGCAGTACTTC.

The CDR3 DNA is TGTGCCACCAGCTCAACAGCGGGGGGGCCCTCAGATACGCAGTATTTT. Its protein product is CATSSTAGGPSDTQYF. This chain uses TRBV15 with TRBJ2-3; TRBD2 agrees at 10 bases. The CDR3 runs 16 residues. The V gene end was trimmed by 5 bases and the J gene end by 4 bases; junction bases not matched to a gene: 9. Germline loops: CDR1 LNHNV, CDR2 YYDKDF (reference sequence).

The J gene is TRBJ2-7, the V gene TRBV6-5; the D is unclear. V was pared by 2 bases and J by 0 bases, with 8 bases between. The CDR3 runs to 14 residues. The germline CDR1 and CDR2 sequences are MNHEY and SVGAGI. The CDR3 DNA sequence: TGTGCCAGCAGTTACGGGGTGAGCTCCTACGAGCAGTACTTC. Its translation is CASSYGVSSYEQYF.

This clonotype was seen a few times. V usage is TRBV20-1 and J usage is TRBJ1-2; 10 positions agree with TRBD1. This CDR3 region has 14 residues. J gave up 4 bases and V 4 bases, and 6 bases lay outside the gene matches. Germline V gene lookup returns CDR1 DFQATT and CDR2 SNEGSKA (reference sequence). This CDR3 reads CSATGTGESYGYTF. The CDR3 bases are TGCAGTGCTACCGGGACAGGGGAGAGCTATGGCTACACCTTC.

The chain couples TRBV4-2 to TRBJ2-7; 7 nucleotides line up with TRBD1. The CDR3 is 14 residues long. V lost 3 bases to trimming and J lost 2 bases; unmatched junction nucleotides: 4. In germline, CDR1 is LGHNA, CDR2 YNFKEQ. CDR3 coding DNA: TGTGCCAGCAGCCATGAACAGGGGACCTACGAGCAGTACTTC. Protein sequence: CASSHEQGTYEQYF.

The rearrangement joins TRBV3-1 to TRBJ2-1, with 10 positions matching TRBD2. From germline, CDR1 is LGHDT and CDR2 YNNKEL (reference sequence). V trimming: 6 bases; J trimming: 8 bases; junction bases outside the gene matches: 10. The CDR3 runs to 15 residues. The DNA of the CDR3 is TGTGCCAGCAGACGTCTAGCGGGAGTAGGGTATGAGCAGTTCTTC. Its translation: CASRRLAGVGYEQFF.

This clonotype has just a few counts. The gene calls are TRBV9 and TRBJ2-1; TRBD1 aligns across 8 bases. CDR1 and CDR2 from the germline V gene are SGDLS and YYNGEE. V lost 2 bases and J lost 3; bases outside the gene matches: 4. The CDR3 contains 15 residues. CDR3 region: CASSVSTGGYNEQFF. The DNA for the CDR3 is TGTGCCAGCAGCGTTTCTACAGGGGGCTACAATGAGCAGTTCTTC.